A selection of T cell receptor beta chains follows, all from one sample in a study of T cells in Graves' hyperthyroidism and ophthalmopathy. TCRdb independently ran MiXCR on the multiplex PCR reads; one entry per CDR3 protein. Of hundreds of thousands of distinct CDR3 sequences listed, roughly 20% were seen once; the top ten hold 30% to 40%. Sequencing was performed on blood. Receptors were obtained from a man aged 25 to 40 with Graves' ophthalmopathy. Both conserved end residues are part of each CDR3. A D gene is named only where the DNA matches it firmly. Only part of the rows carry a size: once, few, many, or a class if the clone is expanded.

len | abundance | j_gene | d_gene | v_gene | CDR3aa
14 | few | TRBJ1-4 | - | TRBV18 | CASSPRTGNEKLFF
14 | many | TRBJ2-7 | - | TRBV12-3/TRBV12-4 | CASSHQRRDTRQYF
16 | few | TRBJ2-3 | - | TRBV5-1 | CASSLELARNTDTQYF
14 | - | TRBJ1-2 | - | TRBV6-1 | CASGQLGGAYGYTF
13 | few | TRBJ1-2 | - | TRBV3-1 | CASSSSGAGGYTF
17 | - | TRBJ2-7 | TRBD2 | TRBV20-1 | CSARDLLRVAGGQEQYF
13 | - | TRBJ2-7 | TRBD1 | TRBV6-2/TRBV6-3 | CATTWDRGLEQYF
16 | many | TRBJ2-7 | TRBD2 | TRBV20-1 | CSAGRPGPSGKDEQYF
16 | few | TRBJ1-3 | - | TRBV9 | CASSLQAASSGNTIYF
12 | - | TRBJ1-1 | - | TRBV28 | CASRSLQSEAFF
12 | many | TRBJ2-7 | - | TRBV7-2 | CASSAGLNEQYF
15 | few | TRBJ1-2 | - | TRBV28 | CASSLIDSTNYGYTF
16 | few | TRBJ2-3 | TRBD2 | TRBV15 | CATSKLLAGVTDTQYF
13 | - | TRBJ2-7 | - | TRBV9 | CASSSDPSYEQYF
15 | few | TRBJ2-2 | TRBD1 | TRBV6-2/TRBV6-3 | CASSYSIQGAGELFF
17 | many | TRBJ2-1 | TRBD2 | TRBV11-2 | CASSFLASGSWYNEQFF
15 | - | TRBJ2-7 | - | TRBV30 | CAWRKSQGLTYEQYF
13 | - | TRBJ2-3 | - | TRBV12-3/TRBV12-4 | CASSLGNTDTQYF
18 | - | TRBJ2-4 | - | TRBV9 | CASSVAGTHISGKNIQYF
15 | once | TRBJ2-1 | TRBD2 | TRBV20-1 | CSARAGGGAWNEQFF
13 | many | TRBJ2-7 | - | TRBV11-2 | CASSLGRHYEQYF
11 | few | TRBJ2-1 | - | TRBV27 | CASTATGEQFF